This T cell receptor beta chain derives from a study of blood T cell repertoires in COVID-19. Study-level background: The study drew acute and convalescent COVID-19 samples from the United States, Italy and Spain. PBMCs, B-cell-depleted T cells, or T cells provided the cDNA or gDNA that made up the material.

Original data processing: Reference gene primer amplification gave nucleated cell count estimates. This table comes from immunoSEQ multiplex PCR, and its TCRdb copy is limited to in-frame clones, with some not included. The DNA was the basis for D and trimming; V, J and clone size are from that table. The sample holds around 57,000 clones, roughly 84% seen once. The CDR3 loop spans 17 amino acids. Germline CDR1 and CDR2: LGHDT and YNNKEL (reference sequence). V shed 3 bases and J shed 4 bases, with 16 bases lying between them. This chain uses TRBV3-1 (or the pseudogene TRBV3-2) with TRBJ2-6; tentative D call: TRBD2 (6 bases). The sample comprised peripheral blood. The receptor's source is a woman in her 70s with acute or convalescent COVID-19. CDR3 amino acids: CASSHGTSRQGANVLTF. The CDR3 region has the DNA TGTGCCAGCAGCCACGGGACTTCCCGTCAAGGGGCCAACGTCCTGACTTTC.